Included here is one T cell receptor (beta chain) sequence, with context. Its target is unknown. Pooling of second doses given at about 4 or about 12 weeks was done. These data are taken from a study of T cell responses to AZD1222 COVID-19 vaccine. Sequenced by immunoSEQ multiplex PCR; TCRdb stores in-frame clones only, minus some. The sample lists some 48,000 clones; 86% were seen once. V dropped 1 base and J dropped 4; count of bases not matched to a gene: 7. This CDR3 region has 15 residues. Germline CDR1 is SGHTA and CDR2 is FQGNSA. Findings and limits, study-wide: Two AZD1222 doses significantly raised spike-specific TCR breadth and depth over controls. Unmutated variant regions reportedly attract nearly half of all spike-specific TCRs.

The TCR sequence derives from an adult who received the AZD1222 COVID-19 vaccine. The chain links TRBV7-2 to TRBJ2-7; 7 bases are a match to TRBD1. The sample here was peripheral blood, taken 28 days after the second AZD1222 dose. This CDR3 reads CASSLVYQGDYEQYF. CDR3 coding DNA: TGTGCCAGCAGCTTAGTGTACCAGGGGGATTACGAGCAGTACTTC.